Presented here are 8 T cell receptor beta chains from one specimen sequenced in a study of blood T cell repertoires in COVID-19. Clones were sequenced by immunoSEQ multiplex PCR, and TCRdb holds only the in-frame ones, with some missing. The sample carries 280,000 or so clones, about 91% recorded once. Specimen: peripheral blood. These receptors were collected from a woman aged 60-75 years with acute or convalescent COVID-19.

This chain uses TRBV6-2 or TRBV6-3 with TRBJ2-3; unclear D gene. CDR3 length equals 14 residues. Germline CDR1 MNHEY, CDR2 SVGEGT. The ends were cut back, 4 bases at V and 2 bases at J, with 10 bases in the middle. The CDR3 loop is CASSSRRSTDTQYF. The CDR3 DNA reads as TGTGCCAGCAGTTCTAGAAGATCCACAGATACGCAGTATTTT.

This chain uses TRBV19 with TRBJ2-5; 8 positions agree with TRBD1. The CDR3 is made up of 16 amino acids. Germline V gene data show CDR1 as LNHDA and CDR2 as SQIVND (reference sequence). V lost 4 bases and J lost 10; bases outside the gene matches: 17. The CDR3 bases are TGTGCCAGTAGTACAGGCGGGACAGGCACTTCCCTTGGCCAGTACTTC. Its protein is CASSTGGTGTSLGQYF.

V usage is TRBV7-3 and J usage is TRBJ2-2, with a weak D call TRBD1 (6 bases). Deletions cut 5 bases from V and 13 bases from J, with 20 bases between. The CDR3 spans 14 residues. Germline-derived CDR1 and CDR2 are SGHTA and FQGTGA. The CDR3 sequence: CASSPSGTPSRLFF. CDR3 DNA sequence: TGTGCCAGCAGCCCCTCCGGGACACCGAGCCGGCTGTTTTTT.

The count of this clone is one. In DNA form, the CDR3 reads TGTGCCAGCAGTTACTCCCAAACAGGGGACATTAGCAATCAGCCCCAGCATTTT. The encoded protein is CASSYSQTGDISNQPQHF. The chain employs TRBV6-8 and TRBJ1-5; TRBD1 matches 7 bases. Germline loops: CDR1 MNHGY, CDR2 SAAAGT. V lost 0 bases to trimming and J lost 0 bases; unmatched junction nucleotides: 8. This CDR3 comprises 18 residues.

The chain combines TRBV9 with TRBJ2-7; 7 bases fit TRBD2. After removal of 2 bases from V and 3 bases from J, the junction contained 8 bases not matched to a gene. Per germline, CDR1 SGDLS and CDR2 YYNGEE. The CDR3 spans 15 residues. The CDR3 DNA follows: TGTGCCAGCAGCGTCGGACTAGAACTCTACTACGAGCAGTACTTC. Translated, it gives CASSVGLELYYEQYF.

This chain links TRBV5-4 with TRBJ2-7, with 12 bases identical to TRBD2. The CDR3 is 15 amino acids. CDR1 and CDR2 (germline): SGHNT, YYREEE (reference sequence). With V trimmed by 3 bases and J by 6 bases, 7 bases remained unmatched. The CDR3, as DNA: TGTGCCAGCAGCTCACTAGCGGGAGGAACCGGCGAGCAGTACTTC. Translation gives CASSSLAGGTGEQYF.

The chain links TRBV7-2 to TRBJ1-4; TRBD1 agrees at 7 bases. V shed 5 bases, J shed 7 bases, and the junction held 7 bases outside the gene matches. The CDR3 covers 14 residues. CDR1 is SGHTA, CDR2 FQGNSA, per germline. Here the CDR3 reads CASSKGGWSEKLFF. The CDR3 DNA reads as TGTGCCAGCAGCAAAGGGGGCTGGAGTGAAAAACTGTTTTTT.

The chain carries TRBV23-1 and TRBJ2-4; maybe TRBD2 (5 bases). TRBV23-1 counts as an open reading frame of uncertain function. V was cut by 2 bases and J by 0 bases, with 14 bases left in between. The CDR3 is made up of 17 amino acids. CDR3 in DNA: TGCGCCAGCAGTCAAATAAAAGGACTCCTAGCCAAAAACATTCAGTACTTC. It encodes CASSQIKGLLAKNIQYF.